This T cell receptor beta chain was sequenced during a study of blood T cell repertoires in COVID-19. On the study more broadly: Sites across the United States, Italy and Spain contributed samples from acute and convalescent COVID-19. PBMCs, B-cell-depleted T cells, or T cells were the source of the cDNA or gDNA that made up the material.

In the source study's methods: Amplification of reference gene primers provided the estimated nucleated cell counts. Clones were read by immunoSEQ multiplex PCR, and TCRdb kept only the in-frame ones, dropping some. V, J and clone size are those of that table, while D and trimming were read from the DNA. The table includes 120,000 to 150,000 clones, roughly 84% detected once. J was trimmed by 5 bases and V by 2 bases; bases with no gene match: 2. This CDR3 region has 15 residues. Germline CDR1 MNHEY, CDR2 SVGAGI. The sample was peripheral blood. V is TRBV6-5 and J is TRBJ1-6; 8 bases map to TRBD1. The sequence came from a human donor in a cohort sampled during active COVID-19. The DNA for the CDR3 is TGTGCCAGCAGTTACGGACAGGGTGATAATTCACCCCTCCACTTT. It is translated as CASSYGQGDNSPLHF.